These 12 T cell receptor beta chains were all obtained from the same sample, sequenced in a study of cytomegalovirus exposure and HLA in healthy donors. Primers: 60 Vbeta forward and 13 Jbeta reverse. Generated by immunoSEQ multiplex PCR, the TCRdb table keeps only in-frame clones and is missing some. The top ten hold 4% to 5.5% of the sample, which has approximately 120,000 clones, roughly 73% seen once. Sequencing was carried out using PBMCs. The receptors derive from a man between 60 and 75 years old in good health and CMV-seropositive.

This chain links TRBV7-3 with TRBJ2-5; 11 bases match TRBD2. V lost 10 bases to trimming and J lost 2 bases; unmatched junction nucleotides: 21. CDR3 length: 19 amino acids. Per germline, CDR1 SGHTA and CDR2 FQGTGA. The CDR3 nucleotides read TGTGCCACCCATGCGGGCGGTGCTAGCGGGGGGCCACCTCAAGAGACCCAGTACTTC. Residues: CATHAGGASGGPPQETQYF.

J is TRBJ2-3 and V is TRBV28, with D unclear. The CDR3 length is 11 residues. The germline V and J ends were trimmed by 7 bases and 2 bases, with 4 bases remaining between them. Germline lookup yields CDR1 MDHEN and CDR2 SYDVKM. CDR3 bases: TGTGCCAGCACCAACACAGATACGCAGTATTTT. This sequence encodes CASTNTDTQYF.

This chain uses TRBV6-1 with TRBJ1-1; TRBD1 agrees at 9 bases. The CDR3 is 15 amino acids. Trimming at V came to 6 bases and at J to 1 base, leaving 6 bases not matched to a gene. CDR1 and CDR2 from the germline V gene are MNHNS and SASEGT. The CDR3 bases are TGTGCCAGCAGACGACAGGGGGGCTCGAACACTGAAGCTTTCTTT. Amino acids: CASRRQGGSNTEAFF.

CDR3 region: CASSQQGGGTSYEQYF. The CDR3 coding sequence is TGTGCCAGTAGTCAACAGGGCGGGGGCACCTCCTACGAGCAGTACTTC. J is TRBJ2-7 and V is TRBV19, with D possibly matching TRBD2 (7 bases). V was clipped by 5 bases and J by 0 bases, with 17 bases between them. CDR1 and CDR2 (germline): LNHDA, SQIVND (reference sequence). CDR3 length equals 16 residues.

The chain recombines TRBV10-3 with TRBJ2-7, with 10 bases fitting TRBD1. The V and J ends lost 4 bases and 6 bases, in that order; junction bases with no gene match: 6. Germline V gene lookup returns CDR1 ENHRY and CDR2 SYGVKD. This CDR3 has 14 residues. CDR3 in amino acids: CAISVGTGESEQYF. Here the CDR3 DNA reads TGTGCCATCAGTGTCGGGACAGGGGAAAGCGAGCAGTACTTC.

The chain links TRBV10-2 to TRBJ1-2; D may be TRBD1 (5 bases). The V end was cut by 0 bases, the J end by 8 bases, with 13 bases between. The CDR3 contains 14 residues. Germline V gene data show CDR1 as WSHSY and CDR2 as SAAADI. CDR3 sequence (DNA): TGCGCCAGCAGTGAGTCGGGCAGGGCGCGCGGCTACACCTTC. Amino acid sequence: CASSESGRARGYTF.

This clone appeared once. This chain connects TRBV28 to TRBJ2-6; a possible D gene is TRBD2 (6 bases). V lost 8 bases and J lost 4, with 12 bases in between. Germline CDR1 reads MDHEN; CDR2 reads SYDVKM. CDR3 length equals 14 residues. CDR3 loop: CASLGGSGANVLTF. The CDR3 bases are TGTGCCAGCCTCGGAGGGTCAGGGGCCAACGTCCTGACTTTC. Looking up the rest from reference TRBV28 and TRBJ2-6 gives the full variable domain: DVKVTQSSRYLVKRTGEKVFLECVQDMDHENMFWYRQDPGLGLRLIYFSYDVKMKEKGDIPEGYSVSREKKERFSLILESASTNQTSMYLCASLGGSGANVLTFGAGSRLTVL.

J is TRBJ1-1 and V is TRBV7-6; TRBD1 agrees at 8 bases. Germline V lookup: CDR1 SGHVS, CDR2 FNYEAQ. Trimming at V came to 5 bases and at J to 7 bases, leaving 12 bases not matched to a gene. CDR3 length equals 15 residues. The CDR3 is CASSLGDRLRNEAFF. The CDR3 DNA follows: TGTGCCAGCAGCCTAGGGGACAGGCTAAGAAATGAAGCTTTCTTT.

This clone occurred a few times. The CDR3 loop is CASSPTGTPSYEQYF. For the CDR3, the DNA is TGTGCCAGCAGCCCAACCGGGACACCTTCCTACGAGCAGTACTTC. V is TRBV6-5 and J is TRBJ2-7, with D possibly matching TRBD1 (6 bases). The CDR3 length is 15 residues. V was pared by 6 bases and J by 1 base, with 16 bases between. In germline, CDR1 is MNHEY, CDR2 SVGAGI.

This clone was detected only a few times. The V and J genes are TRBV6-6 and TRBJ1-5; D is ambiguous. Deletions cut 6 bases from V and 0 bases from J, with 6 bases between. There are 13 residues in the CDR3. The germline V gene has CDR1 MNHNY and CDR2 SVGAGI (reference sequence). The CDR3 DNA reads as TGTGCCAGCAGGTCAGTTAGCAATCAGCCCCAGCATTTT. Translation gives CASRSVSNQPQHF.

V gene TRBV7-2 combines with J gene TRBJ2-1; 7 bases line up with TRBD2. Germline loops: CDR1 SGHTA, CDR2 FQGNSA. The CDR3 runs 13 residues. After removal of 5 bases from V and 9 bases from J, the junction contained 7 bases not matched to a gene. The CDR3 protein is CASSGLEGREQFF. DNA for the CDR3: TGTGCCAGCAGCGGACTAGAGGGACGTGAGCAGTTCTTC.

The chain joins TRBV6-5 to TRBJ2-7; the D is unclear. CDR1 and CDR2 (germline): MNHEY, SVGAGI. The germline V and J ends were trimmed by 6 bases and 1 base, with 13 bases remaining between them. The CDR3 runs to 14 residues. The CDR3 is CASSYRESSYEQYF. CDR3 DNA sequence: TGTGCCAGCAGCTATAGAGAGTCTTCCTACGAGCAGTACTTC.